This T cell receptor beta chain derives from a study of blood T cell repertoires in COVID-19. Using immunoSEQ multiplex PCR, the repertoire was profiled, and TCRdb retains in-frame clones only, with some absent. Of under 350,000 clones listed, 80% to 90% are singletons. There are 15 residues in the CDR3. V shed 8 bases and J 1 base; nucleotides not matched to a gene: 7. CDR1 and CDR2 (germline): MNHEY, SVGAGI. The sequenced sample was peripheral blood. The clonotype originates from a woman aged 70 to 79 with acute or convalescent COVID-19. The V call is TRBV6-5, the J call TRBJ2-3; TRBD2 matches at 9 bases. The CDR3 DNA follows: TGTGCCAGCGACTTCGGGACTAGCCGCACAGATACGCAGTATTTT. This sequence encodes CASDFGTSRTDTQYF.